One and the same sample provided the 28 T cell receptor beta chains below, sequenced in a study of control samples from healthy donors and cancer patients. This table comes from immunoSEQ multiplex PCR, and its TCRdb copy is limited to in-frame clones, with some not included. This sample has 150,000 to 200,000 clones, with 91% found just once. Sequenced sample: blood. The source of these receptors is a woman aged 25 to 39 in good health.

The chain carries TRBV5-1 and TRBJ2-7; 12 bases agree with TRBD2. Unmatched junction bases numbered 8, after V lost 0 bases and J lost 4 bases. The CDR3 contains 17 residues. Germline CDR1 reads SGHRS; CDR2 reads YFSETQ. Written as DNA, the CDR3 is TGCGCCAGCAGCTTGGGACATCCGACTAGCGGGAGTTACGAGCAGTACTTC. Translating it yields CASSLGHPTSGSYEQYF.

The V gene is TRBV4-1, the J gene TRBJ2-3, with TRBD2 identical over 10 bases. V shed 5 bases, J shed 2 bases, and the junction held 4 bases outside the gene matches. Germline-derived CDR1 and CDR2 are MGHRA and YSYEKL. The CDR3 runs 15 residues. For the CDR3, the DNA is TGCGCCAGCAGCAGCGGGAGGGCCCTCACAGATACGCAGTATTTT. Translation gives CASSSGRALTDTQYF.

This chain links TRBV30 with TRBJ1-1, with TRBD1 matching over 7 bases. This CDR3 region has 13 residues. Germline V gene data show CDR1 as GTSNPN and CDR2 as SVGIG (reference sequence). After removal of 1 base from V and 5 bases from J, the junction contained 4 bases not matched to a gene. Here the CDR3 reads CAWSAQGVTEAFF. CDR3 nucleotides: TGTGCCTGGAGTGCCCAGGGGGTTACTGAAGCTTTCTTT. The full variable domain, rest sourced from reference TRBV30 and TRBJ1-1, is SQTIHQWPATLVQPVGSPLSLECTVEGTSNPNLYWYRQAAGRGLQLLFYSVGIGQISSEVPQNLSASRPQDRQFILSSKKLLLSDSGFYLCAWSAQGVTEAFFGQGTRLTVV.

This clone was recorded once. The chain combines TRBV27 with TRBJ2-2; possible D gene TRBD1, 5 bases. Germline V gives CDR1 MNHEY, CDR2 SMNVEV (reference sequence). The CDR3 sequence is 14 residues long. V shed 5 bases and J shed 0 bases, with 7 bases lying between them. DNA of the CDR3: TGTGCCAGCAGTCCGACAGCGAACACCGGGGAGCTGTTTTTT. Residues: CASSPTANTGELFF.

As concerns this clone: Other DNA variants within this sample encode the same CDR3. The CDR3 sequence: CASSLGGPDTQYF. CDR3 in DNA: TGTGCCAGCAGTTTGGGGGGCCCAGATACGCAGTATTTT. The chain recombines TRBV12-3 or TRBV12-4 with TRBJ2-3; D assignment may be TRBD1 or TRBD2 (6 bases each). The CDR3 contains 13 residues. V shed 3 bases and J shed 4 bases, with 8 bases lying between them.

The chain couples TRBV11-3 to TRBJ1-2; possible D gene TRBD1, 6 bases. V lost 1 base, J lost 7 bases, and 13 bases lay in between. This CDR3 is 14 amino acids long. Germline CDR1 is SGHNT and CDR2 is YENEEA. The CDR3 sequence: CASSLADRKSGYTF. DNA for the CDR3: TGTGCCAGCAGCTTAGCCGACAGGAAAAGTGGCTACACCTTC. Combining the CDR3 with reference TRBV11-3 and TRBJ1-2 gives the whole variable domain EAGVVQSPRYKIIEKKQPVAFWCNPISGHNTLYWYLQNLGQGPELLIRYENEEAVDDSQLPKDRFSAERLKGVDSTLKIQPAELGDSAVYLCASSLADRKSGYTFGSGTRLTVV.

This clone was seen once. The genes are TRBV5-6 and TRBJ1-2; D is uncertain. The germline V and J ends were trimmed by 4 bases and 5 bases, with 9 bases remaining between them. CDR1 and CDR2 from the germline V gene are SGHDT and YYEEEE. The CDR3 runs to 12 residues. Written as DNA, the CDR3 is TGTGCCAGCAGCGAGAGGATTTATGGCTACACCTTC. It codes for CASSERIYGYTF.

Only one count was recorded for this clone. The chain carries TRBV6-5 and TRBJ2-1, with 14 bases lining up with TRBD2. Germline V lookup: CDR1 MNHEY, CDR2 SVGAGI. CDR3 length equals 15 residues. J lost 7 bases, V lost 4 bases, and 3 bases had no gene match. CDR3 amino acids: CASSSGTSGRNEQFF. For the CDR3, the DNA is TGTGCCAGCAGTTCGGGGACTAGCGGGAGAAATGAGCAGTTCTTC.

The CDR3 DNA sequence: TGTGCCAGTAGTATCTCTGGAAACAATCAGCCCCAGCATTTT. Protein product: CASSISGNNQPQHF. The chain couples TRBV19 to TRBJ1-5; D is uncertain. The CDR3 sequence is 14 residues long. V was pared by 3 bases and J by 3 bases, with 9 bases between. The germline gives CDR1 LNHDA, CDR2 SQIVND (reference sequence).

The V call is TRBV5-1, the J call TRBJ1-1; the D is unclear. This CDR3 comprises 13 residues. Germline CDR1 reads SGHRS; CDR2 reads YFSETQ. Trimming shortened V by 4 bases and J by 5 bases, and 12 bases separated the two germline ends. The CDR3 is CASSVGQWTEAFF. CDR3 coding DNA: TGCGCCAGCAGCGTAGGGCAGTGGACTGAAGCTTTCTTT.

The gene calls are TRBV11-2 and TRBJ1-2; a possible D gene is TRBD1 (6 bases). The ends were cut back, 5 bases at V and 0 bases at J, with 7 bases in the middle. The CDR3 is made up of 13 amino acids. The germline CDR1 and CDR2 sequences are SGHAT and FQNNGV. Here the CDR3 DNA reads TGTGCCAGCAGCCGGGACACTAACTATGGCTACACCTTC. Translated: CASSRDTNYGYTF.

The rearrangement links TRBV19 to TRBJ2-3; unclear D gene. CDR1 and CDR2 from the germline V gene are LNHDA and SQIVND (reference sequence). Trimming cost V 2 bases and J 0 bases, with 9 bases left between them. The CDR3 spans 15 residues. The chain's CDR3 is CASSIQFGSTDTQYF. The CDR3 coding sequence is TGTGCCAGTAGTATACAGTTCGGGAGCACAGATACGCAGTATTTT.

Note on this clone: Other DNA sequences from this sample encode an identical CDR3 as well. The chain has TRBV4-1 and TRBJ1-2; D uncertain. Deletions cut 1 base from V and 7 bases from J, with 7 bases between. The CDR3 covers 12 residues. The germline V gene has CDR1 MGHRA and CDR2 YSYEKL. This CDR3 reads CASSQVGGGYTF. The DNA for the CDR3 is TGCGCCAGCAGCCAAGTAGGAGGTGGCTACACCTTC.

The V call is TRBV12-3 or TRBV12-4, the J call TRBJ2-6, with no clear D. The CDR3 length is 13 residues. V gave up 5 bases and J gave up 2 bases, with 4 bases separating them. The CDR3 here is CASSGAGANVLTF. Written as DNA, the CDR3 is TGTGCCAGCAGTGGTGCTGGGGCCAACGTCCTGACTTTC.

This rearrangement joins TRBV25-1 to TRBJ1-4; D gene unclear. V shed 6 bases and J shed 1 base, with 6 bases lying between them. The CDR3 is 13 residues long. Germline lookup yields CDR1 MGHDK and CDR2 SYGVNS. In nucleotides, the CDR3 is TGTGCCAGCAGGGCAGGAACTAATGAAAAACTGTTTTTT. Its translation: CASRAGTNEKLFF.

The chain couples TRBV5-1 to TRBJ2-2; 7 nucleotides match TRBD1. The CDR3 is 16 amino acids. The germline V gene encodes CDR1 SGHRS and CDR2 YFSETQ. Germline trimming cut 0 bases from V and 0 bases from J; bases unmatched to any gene: 2. The CDR3 loop is CASSLGGTANTGELFF. In DNA, the CDR3 is TGCGCCAGCAGCTTGGGGGGGACAGCGAACACCGGGGAGCTGTTTTTT.

This clone was seen only a few times. This chain links TRBV24-1 with TRBJ2-7; 7 positions agree with TRBD1. This CDR3 spans 13 amino acids. V shed 5 bases and J 2 bases; nucleotides not matched to a gene: 2. CDR1 and CDR2 (germline): KGHDR, SFDVKD. The DNA for the CDR3 is TGTGCCACCAGTGGAGGGGGCGCCTACGAGCAGTACTTC. Protein: CATSGGGAYEQYF.

The V and J genes are TRBV25-1 and TRBJ2-1; D is undetermined. Trimming took off 0 bases at V and 0 bases at J, with 9 bases between the two ends. CDR1 is MGHDK, CDR2 SYGVNS, per germline. The CDR3 runs to 16 residues. The CDR3 spells CASSEYGGFSYNEQFF. CDR3 DNA: TGTGCCAGCAGTGAATACGGCGGATTCTCCTACAATGAGCAGTTCTTC.

The V and J genes are TRBV3-1 (or the pseudogene TRBV3-2) and TRBJ2-6; D perhaps matches TRBD2 (6 bases). Germline lookup yields CDR1 LGHDT and CDR2 YNNKEL (reference sequence). The CDR3 contains 17 residues. V lost 0 bases to trimming and J lost 4 bases, with 13 bases between them. Here the CDR3 reads CASSQEVGGGGANVLTF. The CDR3 DNA reads as TGTGCCAGCAGCCAAGAAGTGGGAGGTGGAGGGGCCAACGTCCTGACTTTC.

J is TRBJ1-1 and V is TRBV19; 7 bases are a match to TRBD1. The V and J ends lost 3 bases and 5 bases, in that order; junction bases with no gene match: 3. CDR1 and CDR2 (germline): LNHDA, SQIVND (reference sequence). The CDR3 loop spans 13 amino acids. CDR3 protein: CASSIPGGTEAFF. The CDR3 DNA sequence: TGTGCCAGTAGTATCCCAGGGGGGACTGAAGCTTTCTTT.

V gene TRBV5-1 combines with J gene TRBJ1-1; the D is unclear. With 0 bases removed from V and 3 bases from J, the gap between germline ends came to 9 bases. Germline V gives CDR1 SGHRS, CDR2 YFSETQ. CDR3 length: 14 residues. Written as DNA, the CDR3 is TGCGCCAGCAGCTTGGTTTCGGCAGACACTGAAGCTTTCTTT. This translates into CASSLVSADTEAFF.

V and J are TRBV25-1 and TRBJ1-2, with a weak D call TRBD1 (6 bases). From germline, CDR1 is MGHDK and CDR2 SYGVNS. Between the trimmed V and J ends, which lost 2 bases and 2 bases, there was a span of 6 bases. This CDR3 is built from 13 residues. The CDR3 sequence is CASSEQGNYGYTF. Written as DNA, the CDR3 is TGTGCCAGCAGTGAACAGGGGAACTATGGCTACACCTTC.

This clone came up once. Other DNA sequences in the same sample also yield this CDR3. The chain recombines TRBV18 with TRBJ2-5; 10 bases fit TRBD1. Germline assignment: CDR1 KGHSH and CDR2 LQKENI. The CDR3 has 15 residues. The J segment lost 1 base and the V segment lost 6 bases, leaving 5 bases of the junction unmatched. CDR3 residues: CASSPRDRGQETQYF. CDR3 DNA: TGTGCCAGCTCGCCCCGGGACAGGGGCCAAGAGACCCAGTACTTC.

The genes are TRBV20-1 and TRBJ2-3; D is undetermined. V dropped 6 bases and J dropped 1 base, with 5 bases sitting between them. CDR3 length: 11 residues. Germline CDR1 DFQATT, CDR2 SNEGSKA (reference sequence). The CDR3 sequence: CSADRTDTQYF. CDR3 DNA sequence: TGCAGTGCCGACCGCACAGATACGCAGTATTTT.

This clone was seen once. The V call is TRBV19, the J call TRBJ2-1; TRBD2 matches at 14 bases. V was clipped by 6 bases and J by 8 bases; unmatched bases: 3. The germline V gene encodes CDR1 LNHDA and CDR2 SQIVND (reference sequence). CDR3 length equals 14 residues. As DNA, the CDR3 is TGTGCCAGTAGGGGACTAGCGGGAGCGGATGAGCAGTTCTTC. Translated, it gives CASRGLAGADEQFF.

The chain links TRBV19 to TRBJ1-5; D call uncertain. The CDR3 sequence is 15 residues long. Per the germline V gene, CDR1 is LNHDA and CDR2 is SQIVND (reference sequence). Trimming stripped 7 bases from V and 3 bases from J, with 16 bases between. The CDR3 region is CASTDRGGYNQPQHF. Here the CDR3 DNA reads TGTGCCAGTACCGATCGTGGAGGGTACAATCAGCCCCAGCATTTT.

This sequence joins TRBV7-9 and TRBJ1-5, with D possibly being TRBD1 (6 bases). Deletions cut 5 bases from V and 0 bases from J, with 11 bases between. CDR1 and CDR2 from the germline V gene are SEHNR and FQNEAQ (reference sequence). The CDR3 is 15 residues long. CDR3 residues: CASSPGDVSNQPQHF. In DNA, the CDR3 is TGTGCCAGCAGCCCAGGGGACGTTAGCAATCAGCCCCAGCATTTT. The variable domain in full, with the rest retrieved from reference TRBV7-9 and TRBJ1-5, is DTGVSQNPRHKITKRGQNVTFRCDPISEHNRLYWYRQTLGQGPEFLTYFQNEAQLEKSRLLSDRFSAERPKGSFSTLEIQRTEQGDSAMYLCASSPGDVSNQPQHFGDGTRLSIL.

The chain is built from TRBV3-1 (or the pseudogene TRBV3-2) and TRBJ2-1, with 11 bases identical to TRBD2. Looked up from germline, CDR1 is LGHDT and CDR2 is YNNKEL (reference sequence). Losses at the gene ends were 1 base for V and 5 bases for J; bases not matched to a gene: 4. This CDR3 is 16 amino acids long. The CDR3: CASSQGGGLADNEQFF. In nucleotides, the CDR3 is TGTGCCAGCAGCCAAGGGGGGGGACTAGCGGACAATGAGCAGTTCTTC.